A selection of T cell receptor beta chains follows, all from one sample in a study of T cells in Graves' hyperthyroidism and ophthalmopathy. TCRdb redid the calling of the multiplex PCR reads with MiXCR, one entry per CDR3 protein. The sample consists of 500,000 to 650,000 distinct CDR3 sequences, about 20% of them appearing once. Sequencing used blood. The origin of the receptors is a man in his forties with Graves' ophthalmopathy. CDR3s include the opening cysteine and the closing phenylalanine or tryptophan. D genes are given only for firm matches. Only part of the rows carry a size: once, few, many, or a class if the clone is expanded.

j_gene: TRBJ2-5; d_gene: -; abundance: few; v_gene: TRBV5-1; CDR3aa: CASSLAAGTRETQYF; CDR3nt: TGCGCCAGCAGCTTGGCCGCCGGGACACGAGAGACCCAGTACTTC
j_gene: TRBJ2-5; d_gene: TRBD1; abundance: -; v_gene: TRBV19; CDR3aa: CASRGTGLGETQYF; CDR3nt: TGTGCCAGTAGGGGGACAGGGTTAGGAGAGACCCAGTACTTC
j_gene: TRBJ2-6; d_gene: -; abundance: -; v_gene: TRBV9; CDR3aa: CANSVEGYSGANVLTF; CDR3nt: TGTGCCAACAGCGTAGAAGGGTACTCTGGGGCCAACGTCCTGACTTTC
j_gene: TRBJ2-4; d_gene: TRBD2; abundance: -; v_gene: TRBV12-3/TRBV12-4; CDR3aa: CASRVGGAGNIQYF; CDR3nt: TGTGCCAGCAGAGTCGGGGGGGCCGGAAACATTCAGTACTTC
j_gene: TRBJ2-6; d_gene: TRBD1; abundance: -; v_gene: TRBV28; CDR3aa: CASSPTGVSGANVLTF; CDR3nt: TGTGCCAGCAGTCCGACAGGGGTCTCTGGGGCCAACGTCCTGACTTTC
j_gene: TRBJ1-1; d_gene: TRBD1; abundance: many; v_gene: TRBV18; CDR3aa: CASSARQGESPYTEAFF; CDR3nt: TGTGCCAGCTCAGCGCGACAGGGTGAAAGTCCCTACACTGAAGCTTTCTTT
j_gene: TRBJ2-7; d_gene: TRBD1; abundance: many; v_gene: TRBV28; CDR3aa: CASSDPGGASYEQYF; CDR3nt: TGTGCCAGCAGTGACCCAGGGGGCGCAAGCTACGAGCAGTACTTC
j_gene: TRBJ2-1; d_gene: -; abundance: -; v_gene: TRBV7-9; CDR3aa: CASSPEDRGLEQFF; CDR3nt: TGTGCCAGCAGCCCCGAGGACCGAGGGCTTGAGCAGTTCTTC
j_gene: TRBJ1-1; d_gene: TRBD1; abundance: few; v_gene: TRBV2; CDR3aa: CASSFDRGAEAFF; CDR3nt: TGTGCCAGCAGTTTCGACAGGGGCGCTGAAGCTTTCTTT
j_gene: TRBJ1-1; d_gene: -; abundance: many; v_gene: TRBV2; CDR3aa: CASSGGQRNTEAFF; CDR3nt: TGTGCCAGCAGTGGTGGACAGCGGAACACTGAAGCTTTCTTT
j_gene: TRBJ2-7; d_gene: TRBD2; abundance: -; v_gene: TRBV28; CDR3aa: CASSSYSGTNSYEQYF; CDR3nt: TGTGCCAGCAGTTCCTACTCCGGGACTAACTCCTACGAGCAGTACTTC
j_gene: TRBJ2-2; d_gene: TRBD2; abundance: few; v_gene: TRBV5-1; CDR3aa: CASRKPGLAGPGELFF; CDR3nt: TGCGCCAGCAGAAAACCGGGACTAGCGGGACCTGGGGAGCTGTTTTTT
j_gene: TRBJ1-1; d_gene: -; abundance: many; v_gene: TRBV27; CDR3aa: CASREVWGNTEAFF; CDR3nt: TGTGCCAGCCGTGAGGTTTGGGGGAACACTGAAGCTTTCTTT
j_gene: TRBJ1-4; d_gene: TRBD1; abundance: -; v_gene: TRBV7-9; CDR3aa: CASSGRQGKDNEKLFF; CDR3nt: TGTGCCAGCAGCGGACGACAGGGGAAAGATAATGAAAAACTGTTTTTT
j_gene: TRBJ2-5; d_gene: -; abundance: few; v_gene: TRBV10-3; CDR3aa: CAISVQETQYF; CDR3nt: TGTGCCATCAGTGTTCAAGAGACCCAGTACTTC
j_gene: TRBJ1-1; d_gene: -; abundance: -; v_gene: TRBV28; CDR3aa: CASRPPTPPPAFF; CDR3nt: TGTGCCAGCAGACCTCCTACACCGCCCCCAGCTTTCTTT
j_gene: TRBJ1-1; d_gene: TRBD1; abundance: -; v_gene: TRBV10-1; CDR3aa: CASRLTGEVWTEAFF; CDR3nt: TGCGCCAGCAGGCTGACAGGGGAAGTTTGGACTGAAGCTTTCTTT
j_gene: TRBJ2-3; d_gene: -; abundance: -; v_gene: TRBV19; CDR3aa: CASSRGLVETDTQYF; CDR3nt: TGTGCCAGTAGCAGAGGACTCGTCGAAACAGATACGCAGTATTTT
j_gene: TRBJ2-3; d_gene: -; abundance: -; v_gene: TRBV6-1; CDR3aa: CATQWSQVRDADTQYF; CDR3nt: TGTGCCACCCAATGGTCACAGGTGCGGGACGCCGATACGCAGTATTTT
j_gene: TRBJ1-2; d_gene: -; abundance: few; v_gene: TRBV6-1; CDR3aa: CATPGGGVEGYTF; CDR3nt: TGTGCCACTCCTGGGGGGGGGGTGGAAGGCTACACCTTC
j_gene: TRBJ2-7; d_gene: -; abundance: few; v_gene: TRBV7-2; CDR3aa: CATARGASYEQYF; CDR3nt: TGTGCCACTGCGAGGGGCGCGTCCTACGAGCAGTACTTC
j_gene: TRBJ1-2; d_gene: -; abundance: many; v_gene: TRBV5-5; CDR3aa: CASSLSIGYTF; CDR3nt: TGTGCCAGCAGCTTGAGTATCGGCTACACCTTC
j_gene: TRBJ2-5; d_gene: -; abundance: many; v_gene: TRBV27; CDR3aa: CASSFRVKETQYF; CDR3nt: TGTGCCAGCAGTTTTCGAGTTAAGGAGACCCAGTACTTC
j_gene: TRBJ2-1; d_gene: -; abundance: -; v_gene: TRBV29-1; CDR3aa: CSGTYSSYNEQFF; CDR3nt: TGCAGCGGGACCTACAGCTCCTACAATGAGCAGTTCTTC
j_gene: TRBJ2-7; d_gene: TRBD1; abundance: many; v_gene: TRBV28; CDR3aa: CASSLGDRGGEQYF; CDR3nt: TGTGCCAGCAGTTTAGGGGACAGGGGCGGCGAGCAGTACTTC
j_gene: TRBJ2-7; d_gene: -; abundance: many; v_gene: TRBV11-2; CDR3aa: CASSHRDSRISYEQYF; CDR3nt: TGTGCCAGCAGCCACCGGGACTCCCGAATATCCTACGAGCAGTACTTC
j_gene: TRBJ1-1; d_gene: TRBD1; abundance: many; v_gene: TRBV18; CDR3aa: CASSGEGAGTEAFF; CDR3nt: TGTGCCAGCTCAGGGGAGGGGGCTGGAACTGAAGCTTTCTTT
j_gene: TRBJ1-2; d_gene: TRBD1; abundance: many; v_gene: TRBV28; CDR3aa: CASDDRVNYGYTF; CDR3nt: TGTGCCAGCGACGACAGGGTAAACTATGGCTACACCTTC